This entry lists 18 T cell receptor beta chains sequenced from one sample in a study of early T cells in non-severe SARS-CoV-2 infection. MiXCR was run by TCRdb on the 5' RACE reads, yielding one entry per CDR3 protein. Among 60,000 to 85,000 distinct CDR3 sequences, 15% were seen once, and the ten largest hold around 12%. Input material: whole blood. These receptors were taken from an adult who was a healthcare worker with PCR-confirmed SARS-CoV-2 infection or an uninfected control (not recorded which).

This clonotype turned up a few times. This sequence joins TRBV28 and TRBJ1-3; D gene uncertain. Trimming took off 5 bases at V and 3 bases at J, with 11 bases between the two ends. The CDR3 is made up of 14 amino acids. Germline-derived CDR1 and CDR2 are MDHEN and SYDVKM. CDR3 DNA sequence: TGTGCCAGCAGTACAGAGAGTAATGGAAACACCATATATTTT. It codes for CASSTESNGNTIYF.

There are a few counts of this clonotype. This rearrangement joins TRBV29-1 to TRBJ1-2; 11 nucleotides match TRBD1. The CDR3 runs to 14 residues. Trimming took 7 bases from V and 8 from J; bases not matched to a gene: 12. From germline, CDR1 is SQVTM and CDR2 ANQGSEA. CDR3 nucleotide sequence: TGCAGCGCACTCCCGGGACAGGGGGTTGAGGGCTACACCTTC. It yields the protein CSALPGQGVEGYTF. The whole variable domain, remainder taken from reference TRBV29-1 and TRBJ1-2, is SAVISQKPSRDICQRGTSLTIQCQVDSQVTMMFWYRQQPGQSLTLIATANQGSEATYESGFVIDKFPISRPNLTFSTLTVSNMSPEDSSIYLCSALPGQGVEGYTFGSGTRLTVV.

The CDR3 region is CASSEGQGGYEQYF. The DNA for the CDR3 is TGTGCCAGCAGCGAGGGACAGGGTGGATACGAGCAGTACTTC. V gene TRBV7-8 combines with J gene TRBJ2-7; the match to TRBD1 covers 9 bases. The J segment lost 4 bases and the V segment lost 5 bases, leaving 6 bases of the junction unmatched. This CDR3 is built from 14 residues. Per germline, CDR1 SGHVS and CDR2 FQNEAQ.

This clonotype has more than one count but fewer than ten. This chain links TRBV28 with TRBJ1-5; possibly TRBD1 for D (5 bases). CDR3 length: 14 residues. Germline V CDR1 and CDR2: MDHEN, SYDVKM. The germline V and J ends were trimmed by 3 bases and 6 bases, with 12 bases remaining between them. The DNA of the CDR3 is TGTGCCAGCAGTTTCGGGGGTCGTTTTCAGCCCCAGCATTTT. Translated: CASSFGGRFQPQHF.

The V call is TRBV10-3, the J call TRBJ2-3; D unclear. This CDR3 has 13 amino acids. The germline V gene encodes CDR1 ENHRY and CDR2 SYGVKD. Trimming took off 4 bases at V and 4 bases at J, with 9 bases between the two ends. The CDR3 region has the DNA TGTGCCATCAGTGGCAGAGGACCAGATACGCAGTATTTT. Amino acids: CAISGRGPDTQYF.

In this sample, this clonotype turned up many times. V is TRBV20-1 and J is TRBJ1-2, with 9 bases lining up with TRBD1. J lost 8 bases, V lost 3 bases, and 10 bases had no gene match. Germline values: CDR1 DFQATT, CDR2 SNEGSKA (reference sequence). This CDR3 contains 14 residues. The CDR3 spells CSASNSGQGDGYTF. The CDR3 DNA reads TGCAGTGCTAGCAATTCGGGACAGGGAGACGGCTACACCTTC.

This clonotype came up many times. The V call is TRBV6-2 or TRBV6-3, the J call TRBJ1-1; D gene uncertain. This CDR3 is 14 amino acids long. Per the germline V gene, CDR1 is MNHEY and CDR2 is SVGEGT. V lost 5 bases, J lost 1 base, and 11 bases lay in between. The chain's CDR3 is CASSPPNRNTEAFF. The CDR3 DNA sequence: TGTGCCAGCAGTCCCCCAAATAGGAACACTGAAGCTTTCTTT.

This clonotype has a count of ten or more. V usage is TRBV7-6 and J usage is TRBJ1-5; 10 positions agree with TRBD1. The CDR3 is 15 amino acids. Germline V gene data show CDR1 as SGHVS and CDR2 as FNYEAQ. With 0 bases clipped from V and 7 bases from J, the junction kept 3 bases outside the gene matches. The CDR3, as DNA: TGTGCCAGCAGCTTAGCATGGGACAGGGGACAGCCCCAGCATTTT. Its translation: CASSLAWDRGQPQHF. Based on the CDR3 plus reference TRBV7-6 and TRBJ1-5, the full variable domain is GAGVSQSPRYKVTKRGQDVALRCDPISGHVSLYWYRQALGQGPEFLTYFNYEAQQDKSGLPNDRFSAERPEGSISTLTIQRTEQRDSAMYRCASSLAWDRGQPQHFGDGTRLSIL.

The V call is TRBV28, the J call TRBJ1-5; no clear D gene. This CDR3 comprises 12 residues. Germline V gene sequence: CDR1 MDHEN, CDR2 SYDVKM. Trimming stripped 2 bases from V and 7 bases from J, with 6 bases between. CDR3 sequence: CASSLRGQPQHF. The DNA for the CDR3 is TGTGCCAGCAGTTTACGAGGGCAGCCCCAGCATTTT.

Only a few counts were recorded for this clonotype. This chain connects TRBV7-2 to TRBJ2-3, with a possible D match to TRBD2 (7 bases). Germline V gene data show CDR1 as SGHTA and CDR2 as FQGNSA. The CDR3 sequence is 18 residues long. The V and J ends lost 1 base and 4 bases respectively, with 21 bases between them. CDR3 residues: CASSLGRGGPVAADTQYF. The CDR3 DNA reads as TGTGCCAGCAGCTTAGGTCGCGGGGGCCCCGTGGCGGCAGATACGCAGTATTTT.

This clonotype came up a few times. The chain has TRBV5-4 and TRBJ2-4; D is perhaps TRBD2 (6 bases). Germline loops: CDR1 SGHNT, CDR2 YYREEE (reference sequence). V was cut by 4 bases and J by 8 bases, with 13 bases left in between. The CDR3 sequence is 13 residues long. The chain's CDR3 is CASSPGREDIQYF. The CDR3 DNA reads TGTGCCAGCAGCCCCGGGAGAGAAGACATTCAGTACTTC.

This sequence joins TRBV5-4 and TRBJ1-4; D is unresolved. The germline gives CDR1 SGHNT, CDR2 YYREEE (reference sequence). The ends were cut back, 4 bases at V and 8 bases at J, with 15 bases in the middle. This CDR3 contains 14 residues. CDR3 region: CASSPERFGEKLFF. Here the CDR3 DNA reads TGTGCCAGCAGCCCGGAAAGGTTTGGGGAAAAACTGTTTTTT.

This clonotype was detected ten times or more. The chain uses TRBV7-8 and TRBJ2-2, with D hard to call. V lost 1 base and J 4 bases, leaving 4 bases between the germline ends. This CDR3 is 13 amino acids long. From germline, CDR1 is SGHVS and CDR2 FQNEAQ. CDR3: CASSLGFTGELFF. The DNA of the CDR3 is TGTGCCAGCAGCTTAGGGTTCACCGGGGAGCTGTTTTTT. The complete variable domain, with remaining parts taken from reference TRBV7-8 and TRBJ2-2, reads GAGVSQSPRYKVAKRGQDVALRCDPISGHVSLFWYQQALGQGPEFLTYFQNEAQLDKSGLPSDRFFAERPEGSVSTLKIQRTQQEDSAVYLCASSLGFTGELFFGEGSRLTVL.

This clonotype was found a few times. The rearrangement links TRBV29-1 to TRBJ2-3; D is ambiguous. CDR1 is SQVTM, CDR2 ANQGSEA, per germline. Deletions cut 7 bases from V and 3 bases from J, with 17 bases between. The CDR3 consists of 14 residues. CDR3 DNA sequence: TGCAGCGCCGAGGAAGAGAGGCCGACAGATACGCAGTATTTT. It is translated as CSAEEERPTDTQYF.

There are a few counts of this clonotype. The V call is TRBV4-1, the J call TRBJ2-7; a possible D gene is TRBD1 (5 bases). V was shortened by 5 bases and J by 1 base, with 21 bases between the two germline ends. Germline V gene data show CDR1 as MGHRA and CDR2 as YSYEKL. This CDR3 comprises 17 residues. The CDR3 nucleotides read TGCGCCAGCAGCACGGAGTTCCGGACACTGGGTTCCTACGAGCAGTACTTC. It translates to CASSTEFRTLGSYEQYF.

V gene TRBV20-1 combines with J gene TRBJ1-2, with 9 bases that match TRBD1. Germline V gene lookup returns CDR1 DFQATT and CDR2 SNEGSKA (reference sequence). The CDR3 totals 15 residues. With 5 bases clipped from V and 5 bases from J, the junction kept 12 bases outside the gene matches. Here the CDR3 reads CSALIRTGAPYGYTF. The CDR3 DNA follows: TGCAGTGCTTTAATAAGGACAGGGGCGCCTTATGGCTACACCTTC.

This clonotype was detected a few times. This sequence joins TRBV6-2 or TRBV6-3 and TRBJ2-1; D remains ambiguous. Looked up from germline, CDR1 is MNHEY and CDR2 is SVGEGT. The V end lost 6 bases, the J end lost 2 bases, and 14 bases lay between the germline ends. The CDR3 is 15 amino acids. CDR3 region: CASRPYTGPYNEQFF. CDR3 DNA: TGTGCCAGCAGACCGTACACCGGGCCCTACAATGAGCAGTTCTTC.

This clonotype has a count of ten or more. The chain couples TRBV29-1 to TRBJ2-1; 8 positions match TRBD2. Trimming cost V 7 bases and J 7 bases; bases outside gene matches: 12. This CDR3 spans 14 amino acids. CDR1 and CDR2 from the germline V gene are SQVTM and ANQGSEA. CDR3: CSASAGGLINEQFF. The CDR3 DNA reads as TGCAGCGCCTCGGCGGGGGGACTGATAAATGAGCAGTTCTTC.